This T cell receptor (beta chain) is drawn from a study of blood T cell repertoires in COVID-19 (dated by TCRdb to about 2020). For the study in its entirety: Samples covering the acute and convalescent phases of COVID-19 were provided by collaborators in the United States, Italy and Spain. The prospective study material was composed of cDNA or gDNA derived from T cells, B-cell-depleted T cells, or PBMCs. The dataset comprised deeply sampled blood TCRbeta repertoires from subjects exposed to, actively infected with, or recovered from COVID-19. The repertoires were released in a freely available public database intended as a resource for research on the immune response to SARS-CoV-2. Samples were obtained from the ongoing ImmuneRACE study (first 160 participants) and from over 1,000 subjects provided by 6 global collaborators. A de-identified subject ID, COVID-19 status, age in years and sex were almost always included in the sample metadata. HLA class I and class II types, where available, came from metadata supplied by the sample provider rather than from assay-based typing. Findings and caveats that apply to the study as a whole: How much clinical and demographic metadata was included differed by source and by participant, and the metadata was provided uncurated.

Germline trimming: 3 bases from V, 5 bases from J; junction bases outside gene matches: 6. The CDR3 starts with the cysteine, ends with the phenylalanine, and has 14 residues. CDR3 DNA only is kept here, 42 bases in frame from base 1. CDR1 and CDR2 are read off the germline V gene as SNHLY and FYNNEI. Each collaborating institution followed its own protocols to collect whole blood in K2EDTA tubes. Collaborator samples were shipped for TCRbeta analysis as frozen whole blood, isolated PBMCs, or DNA extracted from either sample type. TCRbeta CDR3 regions were amplified from genomic DNA using the immunoSEQ Assay, a bias-controlled multiplex PCR. The authors processed their data as follows. Nucleated cell counts per sample were estimated from amplification of reference gene primers within the assay. To quantify the absolute abundance of each unique TCRbeta CDR3 rearrangement, sequence reads were collapsed and filtered. For each sample, productive Simpson clonality was calculated as the square root of Simpson's diversity index across productive rearrangements. Held by TCRdb, this immuneACCESS table contains in-frame sequences only and omits some clones. Under half of the omission traces to an unresolved V gene where checked; the cause of the rest is unknown. V and J calls and clone size are as listed in that table; D and trimming were resolved from the DNA. In this sample the table shows around 300,000 clones, approximately 85% of which occur a single time. The top ten constitute roughly 9.6% of the sample.

As to this clone: Which antigen it targets is not known. Base qualities are not at hand, and no much larger clone is one base apart.

The chain joins TRBV2 to TRBJ1-1; 7 middle bases align to TRBD1. This TCR was sampled from a woman in her 70s with acute or convalescent COVID-19. Sequencing was performed on peripheral blood. This receptor has the CDR3 CASSDKGARTEAFF. The nucleotides read TGTGCCAGCAGTGATAAGGGGGCGAGGACTGAAGCTTTCTTT.